This T cell receptor beta chain comes out of a study of prognosis after radiotherapy for stage I lung cancer. For each of two time points, a six-milliliter draw of peripheral blood was taken. CDR1 is LGHDT, CDR2 YNNKEL, per germline (reference sequence). This CDR3 region has 14 residues. Trimming took 4 bases from V and 0 from J, leaving 7 bases between them. The sample holds many counts of this clonotype. Starting from genomic DNA, TCR beta CDR3 was amplified through two-round multiplex PCR. Primers targeting each individual TRBV and TRBJ gene were applied in first-round PCR. TCRdb ran MiXCR on the multiplex PCR reads and lists one entry per CDR3 protein. The sample lists 15,000 or so distinct CDR3 sequences, around 32% occurring once.

The sequence was obtained from a donor aged 50 or older with non-small cell lung cancer. The sample in question was PBMCs, obtained before or after stereotactic body radiation therapy (not recorded which). The V and J genes are TRBV3-1 and TRBJ2-1, with D possibly matching TRBD2 (5 bases). CDR3 in amino acids: CASSLAGSYNEQFF. In DNA, the CDR3 is TGTGCCAGCAGCCTCGCGGGCTCCTACAATGAGCAGTTCTTC.